Below, 31 T cell receptor beta chains from the same sample are listed, as sequenced in a study of blood T cell repertoires in COVID-19. Using immunoSEQ multiplex PCR, the repertoire was profiled, and TCRdb retains in-frame clones only, with some absent. Found here are 120,000 to 150,000 clones, around 80% of them singletons; the top ten hold roughly 15%. The sample taken for sequencing was peripheral blood. The origin of the receptors is a human donor with acute or convalescent COVID-19. The donor label of this sample is uncertain.

The chain couples TRBV30 to TRBJ1-4; maybe TRBD1 (5 bases). The CDR3 has 14 residues. Germline V lookup: CDR1 GTSNPN, CDR2 SVGIG (reference sequence). Trimming took 5 bases from V and 6 from J, leaving 16 bases between them. The CDR3 coding sequence is TGTGCCTGGGGGGACTTCCGGAGGTATGAAAAACTGTTTTTT. It codes for CAWGDFRRYEKLFF.

The chain joins TRBV3-1 (or the pseudogene TRBV3-2) to TRBJ2-7, with a tentative D call TRBD2 (7 bases). The germline V gene encodes CDR1 LGHDT and CDR2 YNNKEL (reference sequence). CDR3 length equals 14 residues. The V end lost 2 bases, the J end lost 6 bases, and 14 bases lay between the germline ends. The CDR3 loop is CASSQLQGGSEQYF. Here the CDR3 DNA reads TGTGCCAGCAGCCAACTACAGGGAGGGAGCGAGCAGTACTTC.

This chain uses TRBV7-9 with TRBJ2-5; the D is unclear. Trimming pared 5 bases from V and 5 bases from J, leaving 9 bases between. The CDR3 totals 12 residues. The germline V gene has CDR1 SEHNR and CDR2 FQNEAQ (reference sequence). The CDR3 region is CASSPIQETQYF. As DNA, the CDR3 is TGTGCCAGCAGCCCGATCCAGGAGACCCAGTACTTC.

This chain joins TRBV6-6 and TRBJ1-1; 8 nucleotides align to TRBD1. V shed 7 bases, J shed 4 bases, and the junction held 14 bases outside the gene matches. The CDR3 has 16 residues. CDR1 is MNHNY, CDR2 SVGAGI, per germline (reference sequence). CDR3 bases: TGTGCCAGCACCCTCCGAGGGGCAGGGGGCGGCACTGAAGCTTTCTTT. Encoded protein: CASTLRGAGGGTEAFF.

The CDR3 protein is CASSPPPGGNSPLHF. CDR3 coding DNA: TGTGCCAGCAGTCCTCCCCCGGGAGGTAATTCACCCCTCCACTTT. The V gene is TRBV2, the J gene TRBJ1-6, with unresolved D. Deletions cut 5 bases from V and 6 bases from J, with 14 bases between. CDR1 and CDR2 (germline): SNHLY, FYNNEI. This CDR3 is built from 15 residues.

This clone was observed once. The CDR3 coding sequence is TGCGCCAGCAGCCCCTCTTGGCAGGCTACGTACCAAGAGACCCAGTACTTC. Translation: CASSPSWQATYQETQYF. V is TRBV4-1 and J is TRBJ2-5, with D hard to call. Germline V gene sequence: CDR1 MGHRA, CDR2 YSYEKL. The CDR3 length is 17 residues. V was clipped by 4 bases and J by 0 bases, with 18 bases between them.

The chain employs TRBV7-5 and TRBJ2-7; the table assigns TRBD1, which was not confirmed against the DNA. TRBV7-5 is described as a pseudogene. The CDR3 consists of 15 residues. CDR3 region: CARSLADRGTYEQYF. In DNA, the CDR3 is TGTGCCAGAAGCTTAGCAGACAGGGGGACCTACGAGCAGTACTTC.

This chain links TRBV30 with TRBJ2-1; D may be TRBD2 (6 bases). The CDR3 sequence is 13 residues long. Trimming pared 4 bases from V and 7 bases from J, leaving 14 bases between. Germline CDR1 reads GTSNPN; CDR2 reads SVGIG (reference sequence). CDR3 sequence: CAWTQWRENEQFF. Written as DNA, the CDR3 is TGTGCCTGGACCCAGTGGAGGGAGAATGAGCAGTTCTTC. Full variable domain (remainder filled in from reference TRBV30 and TRBJ2-1): SQTIHQWPATLVQPVGSPLSLECTVEGTSNPNLYWYRQAAGRGLQLLFYSVGIGQISSEVPQNLSASRPQDRQFILSSKKLLLSDSGFYLCAWTQWRENEQFFGPGTRLTVL.

This clone has a count of ten or more. The chain has TRBV5-1 and TRBJ1-2; D gene ambiguous. CDR3 length: 13 residues. The germline V gene encodes CDR1 SGHRS and CDR2 YFSETQ. The V end was cut by 1 base, the J end by 10 bases, with 14 bases between. The CDR3 DNA is TGCGCCAGCAGCTTGAGCGGGTTCTTGGACTACACCTTC. This sequence encodes CASSLSGFLDYTF.

V and J are TRBV9 and TRBJ2-3; the D is unclear. Germline assignment: CDR1 SGDLS and CDR2 YYNGEE. The CDR3 runs 12 residues. The V end lost 4 bases, the J end lost 6 bases, and 9 bases lay between the germline ends. In DNA form, the CDR3 reads TGTGCCAGCAGCCTCAAGCCCGATACGCAGTATTTT. This sequence encodes CASSLKPDTQYF.

The rearrangement joins TRBV2 to TRBJ1-5; TRBD1 agrees at 8 bases. CDR1 and CDR2 from the germline V gene are SNHLY and FYNNEI. This CDR3 is 14 amino acids long. After removal of 6 bases from V and 6 bases from J, the junction contained 7 bases not matched to a gene. The CDR3 DNA reads TGTGCCAGCAGCGGACAGGGTCTGGGTCAGCCCCAGCATTTT. Translated, it gives CASSGQGLGQPQHF.

The chain links TRBV25-1 to TRBJ1-2; D unclear. The CDR3 is 12 residues long. Trimming pared 8 bases from V and 0 bases from J, leaving 7 bases between. The germline CDR1 and CDR2 sequences are MGHDK and SYGVNS. DNA of the CDR3: TGTGCCAGCTCTCCTTCTAACTATGGCTACACCTTC. Protein sequence: CASSPSNYGYTF.

Ten or more counts support this clone. V and J are TRBV29-1 and TRBJ1-1; TRBD1 aligns across 10 bases. Trimming at V came to 6 bases and at J to 7 bases, leaving 8 bases not matched to a gene. Germline lookup yields CDR1 SQVTM and CDR2 ANQGSEA. The CDR3 totals 13 residues. The CDR3 DNA follows: TGCAGCGTGATGACAGGGGGCCTCGATGAAGCTTTCTTT. This gives the protein CSVMTGGLDEAFF.

The rearrangement links TRBV30 to TRBJ1-1, with 7 bases that match TRBD1. Unmatched junction bases numbered 2, after V lost 3 bases and J lost 1 base. CDR1 is GTSNPN and CDR2 is SVGIG in the germline V gene (reference sequence). This CDR3 contains 13 residues. CDR3 residues: CAWSRTGNTEAFF. CDR3 DNA: TGTGCCTGGAGCCGGACAGGGAACACTGAAGCTTTCTTT.

The gene calls are TRBV14 and TRBJ1-3; 7 nucleotides line up with TRBD1. The V gene end was trimmed by 3 bases and the J gene end by 8 bases; junction bases not matched to a gene: 7. The CDR3 totals 14 residues. CDR1 and CDR2 from the germline V gene are SGHDN and FVKESK. In DNA, the CDR3 is TGTGCCAGCAGCCAGGGGAGACAGGGTTACACCATATATTTT. Protein product: CASSQGRQGYTIYF.

The chain recombines TRBV10-3 with TRBJ1-2; D is possibly TRBD1 (5 bases). CDR3 size: 12 residues. Trimming pared 7 bases from V and 4 bases from J, leaving 10 bases between. From germline, CDR1 is ENHRY and CDR2 SYGVKD. The CDR3 region is CAITAGPYGYTF. DNA for the CDR3: TGTGCCATCACCGCGGGGCCCTATGGCTACACCTTC.

CDR3 in DNA: TGCAGCGTTGAAGCGTCAGGGGCCTACGAGCAGTACTTC. Translating it yields CSVEASGAYEQYF. The rearrangement uses TRBV29-1 and TRBJ2-7, with D possibly TRBD1 on 6 matching bases. Germline V CDR1 and CDR2: SQVTM, ANQGSEA. Trimming took off 1 base at V and 2 bases at J, with 9 bases between the two ends. The CDR3 loop spans 13 amino acids.

The chain couples TRBV6-4 to TRBJ1-2; 9 nucleotides align to TRBD1. The germline gives CDR1 MRHNA, CDR2 SNTAGT. After removal of 6 bases from V and 8 bases from J, the junction contained 10 bases not matched to a gene. The CDR3 has 14 residues. In DNA, the CDR3 is TGTGCCAGCAGCGCGGACAGGGGCTACCGCGGCTACACCTTC. This sequence encodes CASSADRGYRGYTF.

V gene TRBV6-5 combines with J gene TRBJ1-3; D gene ambiguous. CDR1 is MNHEY and CDR2 is SVGAGI in the germline V gene. The CDR3 consists of 15 residues. V shed 4 bases and J shed 0 bases, with 10 bases lying between them. The chain's CDR3 is CASSSTASSGNTIYF. CDR3 DNA sequence: TGTGCCAGCAGTTCAACAGCCAGCTCTGGAAACACCATATATTTT.

The V and J genes are TRBV6-5 and TRBJ2-1, with 8 positions matching TRBD2. V was clipped by 7 bases and J by 2 bases; unmatched bases: 7. CDR1 is MNHEY, CDR2 SVGAGI, per germline. The CDR3 totals 15 residues. CDR3 in amino acids: CASTGGGRTYNEQFF. As DNA, the CDR3 is TGTGCCAGCACCGGGGGGGGTAGGACCTACAATGAGCAGTTCTTC.

This chain links TRBV5-4 with TRBJ2-3, with D unresolved. CDR1 SGHNT and CDR2 YYREEE come from the germline V gene (reference sequence). The CDR3 is 13 amino acids. Between the trimmed V and J ends, which lost 4 bases and 6 bases, there was a span of 12 bases. DNA of the CDR3: TGTGCCAGCAGCCAGGTGGATGGGGATACGCAGTATTTT. This encodes CASSQVDGDTQYF.

V is TRBV15 and J is TRBJ1-2, with 10 bases matching TRBD1. The CDR3 sequence is 15 residues long. Germline V gene sequence: CDR1 LNHNV, CDR2 YYDKDF (reference sequence). The V gene end was trimmed by 5 bases and the J gene end by 5 bases; junction bases not matched to a gene: 8. This CDR3 is CATSFSPGQGYGYTF. For the CDR3, the DNA is TGTGCCACCAGCTTCTCTCCGGGACAGGGGTATGGCTACACCTTC. The complete variable domain, with remaining parts taken from reference TRBV15 and TRBJ1-2, reads DAMVIQNPRYQVTQFGKPVTLSCSQTLNHNVMYWYQQKSSQAPKLLFHYYDKDFNNEADTPDNFQSRRPNTSFCFLDIRSPGLGDTAMYLCATSFSPGQGYGYTFGSGTRLTVV.

The chain joins TRBV14 to TRBJ2-1; 8 nucleotides agree with TRBD1. Germline CDR1 and CDR2: SGHDN and FVKESK. V lost 3 bases, J lost 3 bases, and 7 bases stayed unmatched. CDR3 length: 16 residues. The CDR3 DNA is TGTGCCAGCAGCCAGTTGGGACAGGCCTTCTACAATGAGCAGTTCTTC. It encodes CASSQLGQAFYNEQFF.

The chain joins TRBV5-6 to TRBJ2-7; TRBD1 is a possible D gene (5 bases). The germline V gene encodes CDR1 SGHDT and CDR2 YYEEEE. V lost 4 bases and J lost 2, with 13 bases in between. This CDR3 contains 14 residues. CDR3 protein: CASSPVGPAYEQYF. For the CDR3, the DNA is TGTGCCAGCAGCCCGGTGGGGCCTGCCTACGAGCAGTACTTC. Using reference TRBV5-6 and TRBJ2-7 for the parts outside the CDR3, the full variable domain is DAGVTQSPTHLIKTRGQQVTLRCSPKSGHDTVSWYQQALGQGPQFIFQYYEEEERQRGNFPDRFSGHQFPNYSSELNVNALLLGDSALYLCASSPVGPAYEQYFGPGTRLTVT.

The rearrangement joins TRBV19 to TRBJ2-3; D is possibly TRBD2 (6 bases). Germline V CDR1 and CDR2: LNHDA, SQIVND (reference sequence). The ends were cut back, 4 bases at V and 0 bases at J, with 11 bases in the middle. This CDR3 is built from 15 residues. The CDR3 DNA reads as TGTGCCAGTAGTAGCGGGGCCGGGAGCACAGATACGCAGTATTTT. Translated, it gives CASSSGAGSTDTQYF. Full variable domain (outside the CDR3, taken from reference TRBV19 and TRBJ2-3): DGGITQSPKYLFRKEGQNVTLSCEQNLNHDAMYWYRQDPGQGLRLIYYSQIVNDFQKGDIAEGYSVSREKKESFPLTVTSAQKNPTAFYLCASSSGAGSTDTQYFGPGTRLTVL.

This CDR3 reads CASSLADRVEAFF. The CDR3 DNA reads TGTGCCAGCAGTTTAGCGGACAGGGTCGAAGCTTTCTTT. The chain links TRBV12-3 or TRBV12-4 to TRBJ1-1, with 8 bases aligning to TRBD1. V lost 0 bases and J lost 8; bases outside the gene matches: 2. This CDR3 contains 13 residues.

The chain is built from TRBV12-3 or TRBV12-4 and TRBJ1-2; 7 bases are a match to TRBD1. CDR3 length: 12 residues. Trimming took 10 bases from V and 7 from J; bases not matched to a gene: 9. CDR3 residues: CATTTGSSGYTF. The CDR3 DNA is TGTGCCACCACGACAGGGTCTAGTGGCTACACCTTC.

The chain recombines TRBV3-1 (or the pseudogene TRBV3-2) with TRBJ1-4, with D uncertain. CDR3 length: 15 residues. Germline CDR1 reads LGHDT; CDR2 reads YNNKEL (reference sequence). Trimming took 2 bases from V and 4 from J, leaving 11 bases between them. The CDR3 nucleotides read TGTGCCAGCAGCCAATACGGCAGGAATAATGAAAAACTGTTTTTT. Its protein is CASSQYGRNNEKLFF.

This chain connects TRBV5-1 to TRBJ2-1, with 7 bases matching TRBD1. This CDR3 spans 15 amino acids. Germline lookup yields CDR1 SGHRS and CDR2 YFSETQ. V lost 0 bases, J lost 5 bases, and 5 bases stayed unmatched. The CDR3 DNA follows: TGCGCCAGCAGCTTGGAAGGGGGCGTCGACAATGAGCAGTTCTTC. This sequence encodes CASSLEGGVDNEQFF.

The chain has TRBV19 and TRBJ1-1, with 7 bases matching TRBD1. Germline V gives CDR1 LNHDA, CDR2 SQIVND (reference sequence). V was clipped by 6 bases and J by 2 bases; unmatched bases: 15. The CDR3 runs 17 residues. CDR3 DNA sequence: TGTGCCAGTAGCCCAGGGCCAGGGGGTTTCCAAAACACTGAAGCTTTCTTT. Encoded protein: CASSPGPGGFQNTEAFF.

DNA of the CDR3: TGTGCCTGGAGTCAACAAGGACAGCACCAAGAGACCCAGTACTTC. Translation gives CAWSQQGQHQETQYF. The chain couples TRBV30 to TRBJ2-5; possible D gene TRBD1, 6 bases. V was trimmed by 2 bases and J by 0 bases, leaving 13 bases between them. CDR1 is GTSNPN, CDR2 SVGIG, per germline (reference sequence). The CDR3 loop spans 15 amino acids.